The entry below gives a single T cell receptor (beta chain) sequence along with its context. Its antigen is unidentified. The length of the CDR3 is 14 residues. The V gene's germline CDR1 is MNHEY and CDR2 SVGAGI. V dropped 2 bases and J dropped 3 bases, with 10 bases sitting between them. The sample comes from a study of shared clonotypes between healthy human individuals. Turning to the study itself: Contributing individuals were a couple of females and a few males aged 18 to 49. Study-wide results and limits: Compared with clonotypes that all four donors shared, non-shared clonotypes had lower generation probabilities.

From CD4+ cells came CD45RA+ naive and CD45RA-negative memory subsets. Clones were read by immunoSEQ multiplex PCR, and TCRdb kept only the in-frame ones, dropping some. The sample has around 2.1 million clones; around 95% are singletons. The origin of this receptor is a young man in good health. Sequencing used naive CD4+ T cells sorted from blood. Noted subset: CD45RA+ positively selected. The chain is built from TRBV6-5 and TRBJ1-1; D gene uncertain. CDR3: CASSYRRLDTEAFF. CDR3 DNA: TGTGCCAGCAGTTACCGGAGGTTGGACACTGAAGCTTTCTTT.